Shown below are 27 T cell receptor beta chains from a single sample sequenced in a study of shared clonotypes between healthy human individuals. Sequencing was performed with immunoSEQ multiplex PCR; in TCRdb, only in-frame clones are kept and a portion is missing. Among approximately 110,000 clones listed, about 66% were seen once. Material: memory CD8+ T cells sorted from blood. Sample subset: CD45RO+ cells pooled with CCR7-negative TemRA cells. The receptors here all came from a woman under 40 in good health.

The CDR3 region has the DNA TGTGCCAGCAGCGTAGACGGTGGTAGCGCCGAATACGAGCAGTACTTC. Amino acids: CASSVDGGSAEYEQYF. The rearrangement uses TRBV9 and TRBJ2-7, with a weak D call TRBD2 (5 bases). CDR1 and CDR2 from the germline V gene are SGDLS and YYNGEE. V lost 0 bases, J lost 4 bases, and 17 bases lay in between. This CDR3 region has 16 residues.

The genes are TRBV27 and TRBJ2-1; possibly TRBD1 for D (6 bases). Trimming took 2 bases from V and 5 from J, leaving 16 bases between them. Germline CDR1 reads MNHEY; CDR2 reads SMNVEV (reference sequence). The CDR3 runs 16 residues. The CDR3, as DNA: TGTGCCAGCAGTTTACTCCGGGACACTCCTAACAATGAGCAGTTCTTC. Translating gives CASSLLRDTPNNEQFF.

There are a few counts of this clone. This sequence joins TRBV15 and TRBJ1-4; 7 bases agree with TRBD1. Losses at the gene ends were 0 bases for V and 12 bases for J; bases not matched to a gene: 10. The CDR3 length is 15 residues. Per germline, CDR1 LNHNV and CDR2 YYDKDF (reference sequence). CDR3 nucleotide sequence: TGTGCCACCAGCAGAGATCGGGAGGGGGCGCGTCAACTGTTTTTT. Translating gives CATSRDREGARQLFF.

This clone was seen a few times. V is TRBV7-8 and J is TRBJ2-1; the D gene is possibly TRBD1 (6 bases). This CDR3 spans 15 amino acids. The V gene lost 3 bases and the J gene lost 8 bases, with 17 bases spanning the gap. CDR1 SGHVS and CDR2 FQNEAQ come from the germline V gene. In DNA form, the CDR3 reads TGTGCCAGCAGCTTCGGCAGGGGCGCCTATTATGAGCAGTTCTTC. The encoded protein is CASSFGRGAYYEQFF.

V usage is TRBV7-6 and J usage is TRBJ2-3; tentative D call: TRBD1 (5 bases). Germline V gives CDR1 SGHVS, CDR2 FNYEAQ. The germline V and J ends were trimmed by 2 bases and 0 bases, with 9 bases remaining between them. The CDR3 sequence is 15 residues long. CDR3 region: CASSLTRGSTDTQYF. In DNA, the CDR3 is TGTGCCAGCAGCTTAACAAGGGGAAGCACAGATACGCAGTATTTT.

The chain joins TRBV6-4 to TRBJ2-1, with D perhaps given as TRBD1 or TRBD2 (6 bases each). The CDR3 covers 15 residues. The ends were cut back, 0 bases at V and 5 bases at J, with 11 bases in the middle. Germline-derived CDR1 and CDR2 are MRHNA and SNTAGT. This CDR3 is CASSDSIGGNNEQFF. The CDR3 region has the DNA TGTGCCAGCAGTGACTCGATAGGGGGGAACAATGAGCAGTTCTTC.

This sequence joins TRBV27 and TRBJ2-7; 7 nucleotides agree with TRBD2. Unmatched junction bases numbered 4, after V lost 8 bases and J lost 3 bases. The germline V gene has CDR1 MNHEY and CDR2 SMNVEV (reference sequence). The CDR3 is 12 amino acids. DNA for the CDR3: TGTGCCAGCGGCGGGGGTCACTACGAGCAGTACTTC. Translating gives CASGGGHYEQYF.

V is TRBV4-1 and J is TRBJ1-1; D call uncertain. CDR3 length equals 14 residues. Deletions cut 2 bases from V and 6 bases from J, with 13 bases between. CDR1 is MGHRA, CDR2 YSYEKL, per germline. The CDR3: CASSQSRAVSEAFF. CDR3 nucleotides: TGCGCCAGCAGCCAAAGTAGGGCCGTCTCTGAAGCTTTCTTT.

CDR3 region: CASSDDRGGTGELFF. CDR3 in DNA: TGTGCCAGCAGCGATGACAGGGGTGGGACCGGGGAGCTGTTTTTT. This chain joins TRBV25-1 and TRBJ2-2; 8 positions match TRBD1. V dropped 6 bases and J dropped 5; count of bases not matched to a gene: 8. The length of the CDR3 is 15 residues. CDR1 and CDR2 from the germline V gene are MGHDK and SYGVNS.

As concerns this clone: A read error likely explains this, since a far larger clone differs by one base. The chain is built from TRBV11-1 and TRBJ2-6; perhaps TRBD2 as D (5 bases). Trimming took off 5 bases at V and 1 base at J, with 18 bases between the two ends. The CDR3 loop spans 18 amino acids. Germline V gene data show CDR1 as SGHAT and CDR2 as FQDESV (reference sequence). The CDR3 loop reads CASSQNSHGESGANVLTF. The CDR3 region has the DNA TGTGCCAGCAGCCAAAACAGTCACGGGGAATCTGGGGCCAACGTCCTGACTTTC. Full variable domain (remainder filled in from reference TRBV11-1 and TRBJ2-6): EAEVAQSPRYKITEKSQAVAFWCDPISGHATLYWYRQILGQGPELLVQFQDESVVDDSQLPKDRFSAERLKGVDSTLKIQPAELGDSAMYLCASSQNSHGESGANVLTFGAGSRLTVL.

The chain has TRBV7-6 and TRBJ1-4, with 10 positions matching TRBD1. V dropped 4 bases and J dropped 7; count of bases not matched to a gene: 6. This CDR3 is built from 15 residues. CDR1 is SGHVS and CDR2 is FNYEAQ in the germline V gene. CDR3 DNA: TGTGCCAGCAGCTGGACAGGGGGTTCGACTGAAAAACTGTTTTTT. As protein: CASSWTGGSTEKLFF. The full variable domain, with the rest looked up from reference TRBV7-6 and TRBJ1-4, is GAGVSQSPRYKVTKRGQDVALRCDPISGHVSLYWYRQALGQGPEFLTYFNYEAQQDKSGLPNDRFSAERPEGSISTLTIQRTEQRDSAMYRCASSWTGGSTEKLFFGSGTQLSVL.

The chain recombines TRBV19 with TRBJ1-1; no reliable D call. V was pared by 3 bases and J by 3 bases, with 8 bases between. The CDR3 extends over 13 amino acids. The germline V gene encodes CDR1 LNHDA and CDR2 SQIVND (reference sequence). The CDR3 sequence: CASSIKRHTEAFF. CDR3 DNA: TGTGCCAGTAGTATCAAACGTCACACTGAAGCTTTCTTT.

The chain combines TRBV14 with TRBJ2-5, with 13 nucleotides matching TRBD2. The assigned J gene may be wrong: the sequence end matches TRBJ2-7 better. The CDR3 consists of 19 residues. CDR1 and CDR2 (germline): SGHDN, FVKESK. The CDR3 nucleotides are TGTGCCAGCAGCCAGTACCCCGGGACTAGCGGGAAAGACCCCTACGAGCAGTACTTC. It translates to CASSQYPGTSGKDPYEQYF.

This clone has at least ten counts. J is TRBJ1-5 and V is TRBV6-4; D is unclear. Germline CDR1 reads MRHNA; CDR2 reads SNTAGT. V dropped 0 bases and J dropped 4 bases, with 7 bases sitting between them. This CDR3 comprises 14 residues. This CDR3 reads CASSDSTDNQPQHF. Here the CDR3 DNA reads TGTGCCAGCAGTGACTCGACGGATAATCAGCCCCAGCATTTT.

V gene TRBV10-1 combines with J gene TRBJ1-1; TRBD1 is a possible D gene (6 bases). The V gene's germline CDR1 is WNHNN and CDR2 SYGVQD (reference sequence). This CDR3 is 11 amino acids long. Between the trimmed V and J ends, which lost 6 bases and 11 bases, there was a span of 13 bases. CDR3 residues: CASSGGGSAFF. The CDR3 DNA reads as TGCGCCAGCAGCGGGGGCGGTTCTGCTTTCTTT.

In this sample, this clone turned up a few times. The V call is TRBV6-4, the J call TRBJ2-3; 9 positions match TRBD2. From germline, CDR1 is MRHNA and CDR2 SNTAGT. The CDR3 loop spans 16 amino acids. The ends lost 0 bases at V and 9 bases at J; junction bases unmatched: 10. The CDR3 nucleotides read TGTGCCAGCAGTGACTCGTCTAGCGGGACATTCGAGACGCAGTATTTT. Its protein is CASSDSSSGTFETQYF.

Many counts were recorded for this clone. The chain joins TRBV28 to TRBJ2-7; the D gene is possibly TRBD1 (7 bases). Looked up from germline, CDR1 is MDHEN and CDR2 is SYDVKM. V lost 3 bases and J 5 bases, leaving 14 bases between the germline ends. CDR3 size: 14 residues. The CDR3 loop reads CASSFSGGGNEQYF. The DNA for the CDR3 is TGTGCCAGCAGTTTTTCTGGAGGGGGCAACGAGCAGTACTTC.

The CDR3 region has the DNA TGTGCCAGCAGGGACGGGTCAGACTACGAGCAGTACTTC. Translated: CASRDGSDYEQYF. J is TRBJ2-7 and V is TRBV27, with D unresolved. CDR3 length equals 13 residues. Per germline, CDR1 MNHEY and CDR2 SMNVEV (reference sequence). V was shortened by 6 bases and J by 3 bases, with 12 bases between the two germline ends.

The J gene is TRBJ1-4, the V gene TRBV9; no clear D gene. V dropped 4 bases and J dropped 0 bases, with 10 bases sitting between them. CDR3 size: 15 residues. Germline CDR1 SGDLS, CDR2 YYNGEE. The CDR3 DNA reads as TGTGCCAGCAGCCCCTCGTTAGCAACTAATGAAAAACTGTTTTTT. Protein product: CASSPSLATNEKLFF.

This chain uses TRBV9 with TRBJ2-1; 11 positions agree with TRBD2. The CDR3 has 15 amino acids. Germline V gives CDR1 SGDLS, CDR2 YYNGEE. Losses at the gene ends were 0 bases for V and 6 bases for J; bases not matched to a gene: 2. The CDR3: CASSVGTSGSNEQFF. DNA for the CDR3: TGTGCCAGCAGCGTAGGTACTAGCGGGAGCAATGAGCAGTTCTTC.

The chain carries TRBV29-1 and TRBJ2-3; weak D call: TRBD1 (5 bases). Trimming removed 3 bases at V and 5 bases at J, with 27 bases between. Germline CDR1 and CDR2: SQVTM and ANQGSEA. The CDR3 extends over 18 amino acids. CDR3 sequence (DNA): TGCAGCGTTGAGCCTATCAGGGATGAGTGGCACTTCAGAGATACGCAGTATTTT. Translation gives CSVEPIRDEWHFRDTQYF.

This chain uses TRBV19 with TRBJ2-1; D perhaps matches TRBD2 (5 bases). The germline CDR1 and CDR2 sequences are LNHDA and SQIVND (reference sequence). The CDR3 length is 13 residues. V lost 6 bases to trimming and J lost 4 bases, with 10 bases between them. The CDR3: CASRRVPYNEQFF. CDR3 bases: TGTGCCAGTAGGCGGGTTCCGTACAATGAGCAGTTCTTC.

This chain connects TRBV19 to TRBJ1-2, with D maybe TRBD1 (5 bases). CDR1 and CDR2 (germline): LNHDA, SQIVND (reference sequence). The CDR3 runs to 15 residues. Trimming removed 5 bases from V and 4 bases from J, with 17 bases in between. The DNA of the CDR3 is TGTGCCAGTAGTCCCGGTGCAGGGCCACTCTATGGCTACACCTTC. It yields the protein CASSPGAGPLYGYTF.

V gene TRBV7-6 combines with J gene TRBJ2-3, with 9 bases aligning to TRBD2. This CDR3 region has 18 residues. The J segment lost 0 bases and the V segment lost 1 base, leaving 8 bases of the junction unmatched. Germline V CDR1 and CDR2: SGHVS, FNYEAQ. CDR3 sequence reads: CASSLVLAGGQSTDTQYF. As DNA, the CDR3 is TGTGCCAGCAGCTTAGTGTTGGCGGGAGGGCAAAGCACAGATACGCAGTATTTT.

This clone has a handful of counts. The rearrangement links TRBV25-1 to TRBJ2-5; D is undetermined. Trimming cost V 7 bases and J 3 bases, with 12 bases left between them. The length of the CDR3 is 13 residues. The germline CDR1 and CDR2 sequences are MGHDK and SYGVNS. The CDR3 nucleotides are TGTGCCAGCACCGGGCCTTCGGAAGAGACCCAGTACTTC. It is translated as CASTGPSEETQYF. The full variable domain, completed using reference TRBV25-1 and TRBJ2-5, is EADIYQTPRYLVIGTGKKITLECSQTMGHDKMYWYQQDPGMELHLIHYSYGVNSTEKGDLSSESTVSRIRTEHFPLTLESARPSHTSQYLCASTGPSEETQYFGPGTRLLVL.

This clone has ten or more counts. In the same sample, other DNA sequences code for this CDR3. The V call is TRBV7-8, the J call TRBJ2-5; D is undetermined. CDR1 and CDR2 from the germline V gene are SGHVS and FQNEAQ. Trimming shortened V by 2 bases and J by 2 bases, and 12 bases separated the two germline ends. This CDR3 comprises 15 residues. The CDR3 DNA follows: TGTGCCAGCAGCTTATATGGAGCAGTTCAAGAGACCCAGTACTTC. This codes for CASSLYGAVQETQYF.

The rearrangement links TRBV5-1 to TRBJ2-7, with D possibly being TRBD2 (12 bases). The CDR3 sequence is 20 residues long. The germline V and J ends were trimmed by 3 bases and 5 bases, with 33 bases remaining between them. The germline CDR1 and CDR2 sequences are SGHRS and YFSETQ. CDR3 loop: CASSSPGQGALAGGQNEQYF. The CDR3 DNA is TGCGCCAGCAGCTCTCCTGGACAGGGGGCCCTAGCGGGAGGGCAAAACGAGCAGTACTTC.